The clone carrying this TCR beta chain was observed a single time. An expansion of CD8+CD57+ cells by flow cytometry had been shown in patients chosen for sequencing. Patient blood was sampled before any therapy had been received. The data stem from a study of CD8+CD57+ T cells in acquired aplastic anemia. Study in general: Sorted cells (CD4+ and CD8+) yielded DNA amounts that averaged about 3.1 ug.

J lost 8 bases, V lost 5 bases, and 14 bases had no gene match. Germline lookup yields CDR1 SGHVS and CDR2 FQNEAQ. CDR3 length: 16 amino acids. Genomic DNA, the template, was used for profiling of the TCR beta VDJ and CDR3. TCRdb analysed the reads with MiXCR anew, one entry per CDR3 protein. Found here are 260,000 or so distinct CDR3 sequences, roughly half of them singletons; the top ten hold over 7.5%. Specimen: sorted CD4+, CD8+, or CD8+CD57+ T cells (not recorded which) from PBMCs. The genes are TRBV7-8 and TRBJ1-4; TRBD1 matches at 7 bases. The clonotype originates from a human donor with aplastic anemia. CDR3 residues: CASSATTGHRVEKLFF. The CDR3 DNA reads TGTGCCAGCAGCGCCACGACAGGGCATAGGGTAGAAAAACTGTTTTTT.